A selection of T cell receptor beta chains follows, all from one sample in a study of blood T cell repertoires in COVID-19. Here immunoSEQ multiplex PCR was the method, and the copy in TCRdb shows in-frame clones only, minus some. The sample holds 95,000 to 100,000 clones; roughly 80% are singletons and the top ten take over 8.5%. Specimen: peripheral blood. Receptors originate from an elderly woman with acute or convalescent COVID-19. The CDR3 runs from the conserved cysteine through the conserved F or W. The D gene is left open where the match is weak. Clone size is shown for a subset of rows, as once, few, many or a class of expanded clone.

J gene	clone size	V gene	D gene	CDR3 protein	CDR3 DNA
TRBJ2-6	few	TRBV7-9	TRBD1	CASSSGTVGANVLTF	TGTGCCAGCAGCTCCGGGACAGTTGGGGCCAACGTCCTGACTTTC
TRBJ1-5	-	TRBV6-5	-	CASSYSGGRSNQPQHF	TGTGCCAGCAGTTACTCGGGAGGTAGGAGCAATCAGCCCCAGCATTTT
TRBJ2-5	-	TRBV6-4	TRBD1	CASSDIYPRTGGEQETQYF	TGTGCCAGCAGTGACATCTACCCCCGGACAGGGGGGGAGCAAGAGACCCAGTACTTC
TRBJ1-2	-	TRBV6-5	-	CASTRTSANYGYTF	TGTGCCAGCACCCGGACATCCGCTAACTATGGCTACACCTTC
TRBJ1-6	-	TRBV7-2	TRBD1	CASSPDRVNSPLHF	TGTGCCAGCAGCCCGGACAGGGTAAATTCACCCCTCCACTTT
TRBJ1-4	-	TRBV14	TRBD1	CASSQLQGAEGEKLFF	TGTGCCAGCAGCCAACTCCAGGGGGCAGAGGGTGAAAAACTGTTTTTT
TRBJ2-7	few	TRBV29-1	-	CSVGAGSYEQYF	TGCAGCGTTGGGGCAGGCTCCTACGAGCAGTACTTC
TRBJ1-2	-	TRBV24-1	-	CATSAGEGDPINYGYTF	TGTGCCACCAGTGCCGGAGAGGGAGACCCGATTAACTATGGCTACACCTTC
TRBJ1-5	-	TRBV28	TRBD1	CASSSGQGTDGNQPQHF	TGTGCCAGCAGTTCGGGACAGGGGACGGATGGCAATCAGCCCCAGCATTTT
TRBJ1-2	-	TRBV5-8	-	CASSSGGGADYGYTF	TGTGCCAGCAGCTCCGGCGGGGGCGCAGACTATGGCTACACCTTC
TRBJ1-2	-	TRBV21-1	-	CASILKKIKTPTNYGYTF	TGTGCCAGCATCCTCAAAAAGATAAAGACACCAACGAACTATGGCTACACCTTC
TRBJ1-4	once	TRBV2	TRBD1	CASRTPGQGREKLFF	TGTGCCAGCAGGACGCCGGGACAGGGGAGAGAAAAACTGTTTTTT
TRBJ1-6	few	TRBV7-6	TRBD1	CASSLVPLDRESHSPLHF	TGTGCCAGCAGCTTAGTCCCCCTCGACAGGGAATCGCATTCACCCCTCCACTTT
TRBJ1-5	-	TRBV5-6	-	CASSFRGGNQPQHF	TGTGCCAGCAGCTTTCGCGGCGGCAATCAGCCCCAGCATTTT
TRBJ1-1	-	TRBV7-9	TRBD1	CASSPGQAWSPSF	TGTGCCAGCAGCCCAGGACAGGCTTGGAGCCCCTCATTT